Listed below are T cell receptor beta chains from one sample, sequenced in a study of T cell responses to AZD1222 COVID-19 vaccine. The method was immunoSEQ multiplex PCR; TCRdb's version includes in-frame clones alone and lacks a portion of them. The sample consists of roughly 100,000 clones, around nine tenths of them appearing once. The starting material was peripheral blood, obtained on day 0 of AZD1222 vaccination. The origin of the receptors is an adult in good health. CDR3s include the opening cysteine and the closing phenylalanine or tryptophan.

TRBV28	CASRPQTGLGQPQHF
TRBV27	CASRTYSGSPYF
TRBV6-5	CASNRQGARNIQYF
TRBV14	CASSQDLGGNYGYTF
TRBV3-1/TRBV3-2	CASSQVRTGEFNYGYTF
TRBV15	CATSRRGSEAQYF
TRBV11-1	CASSSEFTSGGWVFF
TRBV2	CASRRVGYGYTF
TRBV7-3	CASSSLDGDEQFF
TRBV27	CASSYLPGQSNEKLFF
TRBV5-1	CASSLGGLTGYTEAFF